This record concerns one T cell receptor beta chain sequence. Antigen specificity is unknown. The sample belongs to a study of identical twins. Notes on the study in general: Models underestimated TCR alpha sharing (out-of-frame) in monozygotic twins.

MiXCR, run by TCRdb on the 5' RACE reads, gives a single entry per CDR3 protein. The data contain roughly 1,500,000 distinct CDR3 sequences, under 35% of them singletons. V lost 3 bases and J 4 bases, leaving 12 bases between the germline ends. The length of the CDR3 is 14 residues. Germline values: CDR1 DFQATT, CDR2 SNEGSKA (reference sequence). J is TRBJ1-4 and V is TRBV20-1, with unresolved D. The origin of this receptor is a newborn girl in good health. Sequencing was carried out using cord blood. This chain's CDR3 is CSARSRQSNEKLFF. Written as DNA, the CDR3 is TGCAGTGCTAGGTCAAGGCAGAGTAATGAAAAACTGTTTTTT.